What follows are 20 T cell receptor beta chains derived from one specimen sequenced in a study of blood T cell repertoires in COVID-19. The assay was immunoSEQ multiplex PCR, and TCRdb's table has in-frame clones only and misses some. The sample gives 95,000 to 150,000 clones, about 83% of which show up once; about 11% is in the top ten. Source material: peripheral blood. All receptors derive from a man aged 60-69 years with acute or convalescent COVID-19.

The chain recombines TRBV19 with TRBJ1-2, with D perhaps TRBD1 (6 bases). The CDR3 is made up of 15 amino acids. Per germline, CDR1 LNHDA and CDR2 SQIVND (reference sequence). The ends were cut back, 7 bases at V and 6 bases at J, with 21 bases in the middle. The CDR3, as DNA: TGTGCCAGTACCTTACTACTTCCAGGGGCAGATGGCTACACCTTC. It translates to CASTLLLPGADGYTF.

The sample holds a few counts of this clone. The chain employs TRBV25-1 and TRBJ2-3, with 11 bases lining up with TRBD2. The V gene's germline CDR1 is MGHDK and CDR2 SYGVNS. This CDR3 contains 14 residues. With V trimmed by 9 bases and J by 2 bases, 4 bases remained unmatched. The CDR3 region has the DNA TGTGCCAGTAAGACTAGCGGGACCACAGATACGCAGTATTTT. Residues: CASKTSGTTDTQYF.

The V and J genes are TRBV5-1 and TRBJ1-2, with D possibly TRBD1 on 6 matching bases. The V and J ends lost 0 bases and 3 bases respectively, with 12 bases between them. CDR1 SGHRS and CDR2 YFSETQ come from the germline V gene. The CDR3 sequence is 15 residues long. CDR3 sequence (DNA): TGCGCCAGCAGCTTGGCCCAGGGGAGGGACTATGGCTACACCTTC. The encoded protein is CASSLAQGRDYGYTF.

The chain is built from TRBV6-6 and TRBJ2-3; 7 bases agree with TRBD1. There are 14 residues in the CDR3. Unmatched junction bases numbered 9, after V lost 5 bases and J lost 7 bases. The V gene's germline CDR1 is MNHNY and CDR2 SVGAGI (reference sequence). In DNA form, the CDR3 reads TGTGCCAGCAGTCCAAACCAACAGGGGAATACGCAGTATTTT. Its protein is CASSPNQQGNTQYF.

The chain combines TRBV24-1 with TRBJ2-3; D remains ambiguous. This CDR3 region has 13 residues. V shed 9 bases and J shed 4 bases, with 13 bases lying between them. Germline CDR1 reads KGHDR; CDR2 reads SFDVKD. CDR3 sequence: CATLSLSPDTQYF. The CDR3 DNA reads TGTGCCACCCTGTCCTTAAGCCCAGATACGCAGTATTTT.

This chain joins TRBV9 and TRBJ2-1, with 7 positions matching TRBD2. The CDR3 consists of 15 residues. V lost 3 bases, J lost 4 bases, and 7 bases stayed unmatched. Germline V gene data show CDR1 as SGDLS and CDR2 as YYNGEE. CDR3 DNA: TGTGCCAGCAGCGGGTTAAGCGGGGCTTACAATGAGCAGTTCTTC. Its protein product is CASSGLSGAYNEQFF.

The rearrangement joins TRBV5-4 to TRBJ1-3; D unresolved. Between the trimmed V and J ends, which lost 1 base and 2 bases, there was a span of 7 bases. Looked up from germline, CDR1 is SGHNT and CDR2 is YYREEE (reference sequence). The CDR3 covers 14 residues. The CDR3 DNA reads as TGTGCCAGCAGCTTGCGGTCGACTGGAAACACCATATATTTT. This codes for CASSLRSTGNTIYF.

The CDR3 nucleotides are TGCGCCAGCAGCCTACAACCCGGGACAGGGGGCGCCGGGTATGAAAAACTGTTTTTT. Translated: CASSLQPGTGGAGYEKLFF. This chain connects TRBV5-1 to TRBJ1-4; 12 bases agree with TRBD1. Trimming took 4 bases from V and 6 from J; bases not matched to a gene: 16. Germline lookup yields CDR1 SGHRS and CDR2 YFSETQ. This CDR3 spans 19 amino acids.

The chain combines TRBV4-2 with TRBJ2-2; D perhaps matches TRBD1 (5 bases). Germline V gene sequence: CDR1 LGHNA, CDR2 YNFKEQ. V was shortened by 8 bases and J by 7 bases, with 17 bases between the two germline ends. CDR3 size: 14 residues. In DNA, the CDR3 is TGTGCCAGCCAAGAGACAGCCCTAAGCGGGGAGCTGTTTTTT. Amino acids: CASQETALSGELFF.

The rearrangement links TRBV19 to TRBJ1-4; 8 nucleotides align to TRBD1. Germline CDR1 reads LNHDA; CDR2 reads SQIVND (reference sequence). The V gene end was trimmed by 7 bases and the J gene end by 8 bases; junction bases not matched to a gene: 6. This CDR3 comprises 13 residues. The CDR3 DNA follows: TGTGCCAGTAAGACAGGGGAAAACGAAAAACTGTTTTTT. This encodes CASKTGENEKLFF. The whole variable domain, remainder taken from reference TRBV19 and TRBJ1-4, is DGGITQSPKYLFRKEGQNVTLSCEQNLNHDAMYWYRQDPGQGLRLIYYSQIVNDFQKGDIAEGYSVSREKKESFPLTVTSAQKNPTAFYLCASKTGENEKLFFGSGTQLSVL.

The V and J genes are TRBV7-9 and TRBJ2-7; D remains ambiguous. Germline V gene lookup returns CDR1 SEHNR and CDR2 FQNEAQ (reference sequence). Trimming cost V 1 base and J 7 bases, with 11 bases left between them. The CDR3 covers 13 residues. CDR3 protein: CASSLGLSAEQYF. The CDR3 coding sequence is TGTGCCAGCAGCTTAGGTCTCTCTGCGGAGCAGTACTTC.

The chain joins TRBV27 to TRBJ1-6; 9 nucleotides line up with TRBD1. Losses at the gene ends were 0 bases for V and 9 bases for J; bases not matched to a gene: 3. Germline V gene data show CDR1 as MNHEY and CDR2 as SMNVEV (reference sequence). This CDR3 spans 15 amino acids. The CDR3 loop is CASSLSRTGVSPLHF. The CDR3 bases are TGTGCCAGCAGTTTATCCCGGACAGGGGTTTCACCCCTCCACTTT.

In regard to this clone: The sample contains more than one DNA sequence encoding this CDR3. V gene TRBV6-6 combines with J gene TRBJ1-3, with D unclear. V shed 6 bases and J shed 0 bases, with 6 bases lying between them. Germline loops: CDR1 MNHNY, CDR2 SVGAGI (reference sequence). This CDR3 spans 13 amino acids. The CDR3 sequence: CASSPTSGNTIYF. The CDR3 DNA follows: TGTGCCAGCAGCCCTACCTCTGGAAACACCATATATTTT.

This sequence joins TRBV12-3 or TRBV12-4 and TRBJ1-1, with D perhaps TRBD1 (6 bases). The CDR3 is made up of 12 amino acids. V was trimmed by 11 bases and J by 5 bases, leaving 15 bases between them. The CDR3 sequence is CADTGLGTEAFF. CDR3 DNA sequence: TGTGCCGACACAGGGCTAGGTACTGAAGCTTTCTTT.

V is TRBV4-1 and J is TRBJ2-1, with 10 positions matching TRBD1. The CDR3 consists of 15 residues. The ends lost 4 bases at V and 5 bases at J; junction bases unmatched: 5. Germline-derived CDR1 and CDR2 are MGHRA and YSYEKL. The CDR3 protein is CASSRRQGADNEQFF. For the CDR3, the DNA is TGCGCCAGCAGCCGAAGACAGGGGGCGGACAATGAGCAGTTCTTC.

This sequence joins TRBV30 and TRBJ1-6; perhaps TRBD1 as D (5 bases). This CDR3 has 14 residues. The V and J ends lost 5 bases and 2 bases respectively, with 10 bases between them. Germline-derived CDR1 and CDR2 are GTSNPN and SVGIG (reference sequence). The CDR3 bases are TGTGCCTGGGACAGCTACACCTATAATTCACCCCTCCACTTT. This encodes CAWDSYTYNSPLHF.

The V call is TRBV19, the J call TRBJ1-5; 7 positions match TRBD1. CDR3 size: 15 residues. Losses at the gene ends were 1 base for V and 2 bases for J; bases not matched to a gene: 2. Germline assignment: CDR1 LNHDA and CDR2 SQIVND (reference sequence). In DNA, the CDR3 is TGTGCCAGTAGTATAGGCGGACAGGGCAATCAGCCCCAGCATTTT. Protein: CASSIGGQGNQPQHF.

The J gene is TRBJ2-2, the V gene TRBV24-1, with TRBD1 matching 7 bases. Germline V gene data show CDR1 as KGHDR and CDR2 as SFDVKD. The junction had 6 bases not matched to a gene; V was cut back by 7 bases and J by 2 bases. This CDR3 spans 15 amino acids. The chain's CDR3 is CATRPGTANTGELFF. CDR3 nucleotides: TGTGCCACCAGGCCCGGGACAGCAAACACCGGGGAGCTGTTTTTT.

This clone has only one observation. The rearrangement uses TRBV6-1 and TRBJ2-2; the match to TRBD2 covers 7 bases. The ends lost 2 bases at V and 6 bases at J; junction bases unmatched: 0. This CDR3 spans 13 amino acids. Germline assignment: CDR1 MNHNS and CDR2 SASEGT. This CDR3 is CASSEREAGELFF. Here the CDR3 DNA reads TGTGCCAGCAGTGAACGGGAGGCCGGGGAGCTGTTTTTT.

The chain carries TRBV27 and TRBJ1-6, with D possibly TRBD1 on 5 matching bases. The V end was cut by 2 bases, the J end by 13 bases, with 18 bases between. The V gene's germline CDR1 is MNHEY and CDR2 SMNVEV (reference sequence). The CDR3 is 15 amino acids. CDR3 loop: CASSLGGELGRPLHF. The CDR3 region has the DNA TGTGCCAGCAGTTTAGGGGGGGAGCTCGGGAGGCCCCTCCACTTT.